One sample yielded the 32 T cell receptor beta chains listed below, sequenced in a study of T cell repertoires in cytomegalovirus infection. TCRdb passed the reads through MiXCR, listing each CDR3 protein once. The repertoire has around 70,000 distinct CDR3 sequences, under 4.5% of them found once; the top ten carry 20% to 25%. Sequenced material: PBMCs. The receptors shown here come from a human donor in good health (CMV status not recorded). Some clones in this sample may be carry-over from other donors' samples.

Concerning this clonotype itself: A much larger clone lies one base from this, so it may be a read error. The chain has TRBV12-3 or TRBV12-4 and TRBJ2-7, with 12 bases identical to TRBD2. The CDR3 length is 17 residues. V trimming: 3 bases; J trimming: 2 bases; junction bases outside the gene matches: 8. The CDR3 region has the DNA TGTGCCAGCAGTTTGGGGGAACTAGCGGGGGGACCCTACGAGCAGTACTTC. It codes for CASSLGELAGGPYEQYF.

This clonotype was observed many times. This sequence joins TRBV7-2 and TRBJ2-1; 9 nucleotides line up with TRBD2. V dropped 1 base and J dropped 3; count of bases not matched to a gene: 4. The CDR3 runs to 16 residues. Germline CDR1 and CDR2: SGHTA and FQGNSA. The CDR3 DNA follows: TGTGCCAGCAGCTTAGTAGGGACTAGCAGCTACAATGAGCAGTTCTTC. Its translation: CASSLVGTSSYNEQFF. Based on the CDR3 plus reference TRBV7-2 and TRBJ2-1, the full variable domain is GAGVSQSPSNKVTEKGKDVELRCDPISGHTALYWYRQSLGQGLEFLIYFQGNSAPDKSGLPSDRFSAERTGGSVSTLTIQRTQQEDSAVYLCASSLVGTSSYNEQFFGPGTRLTVL.

This clonotype was recorded at least ten times. The J gene is TRBJ1-1, the V gene TRBV12-3 or TRBV12-4; a weak D match, TRBD1 (5 bases). V was clipped by 1 base and J by 5 bases, with 11 bases between them. The CDR3 has 14 amino acids. CDR3 DNA sequence: TGTGCCAGCAGTTTAGGGGGGGTAGAAACTGAAGCTTTCTTT. Protein: CASSLGGVETEAFF.

This clonotype was seen many times. The CDR3 here is CSARARGRGGANVLTF. DNA of the CDR3: TGCAGTGCTAGGGCCAGGGGGCGAGGTGGGGCCAACGTCCTGACTTTC. The rearrangement joins TRBV20-1 to TRBJ2-6; TRBD1 agrees at 8 bases. CDR3 size: 16 residues. CDR1 is DFQATT and CDR2 is SNEGSKA in the germline V gene (reference sequence). V dropped 3 bases and J dropped 3; count of bases not matched to a gene: 7.

This clonotype showed up many times. The genes are TRBV7-2 and TRBJ2-1, with D uncertain. Germline V gene sequence: CDR1 SGHTA, CDR2 FQGNSA. The CDR3 is 16 amino acids. Trimming left V 2 bases short and J 7 bases short, with 18 bases between. The chain's CDR3 is CASSLSLGVLGNEQFF. The CDR3 coding sequence is TGTGCCAGCAGCTTATCGTTGGGCGTCCTGGGGAATGAGCAGTTCTTC.

A remark on this clonotype: A clone one base away is much larger, so this may be a read error. V and J are TRBV11-3 and TRBJ2-7; 8 nucleotides align to TRBD1. The germline gives CDR1 SGHNT, CDR2 YENEEA. The V segment lost 5 bases and the J segment 4 bases; nucleotides outside the gene matches: 7. This CDR3 is 14 amino acids long. The CDR3 here is CASSIARGLYEQYF. For the CDR3, the DNA is TGTGCCAGCAGCATTGCCAGGGGGCTATACGAGCAGTACTTC.

This clonotype appeared many times. This chain links TRBV7-2 with TRBJ1-1; D uncertain. The CDR3 has 14 residues. Germline assignment: CDR1 SGHTA and CDR2 FQGNSA. V was clipped by 4 bases and J by 10 bases, with 19 bases between them. The CDR3 loop is CASSSQSGSLRAFF. CDR3 DNA sequence: TGTGCCAGCAGCTCTCAGTCGGGGTCCCTTAGAGCTTTCTTT.

This clonotype came up many times. The rearrangement joins TRBV11-2 to TRBJ2-3, with 7 bases identical to TRBD2. The J segment lost 5 bases and the V segment lost 2 bases, leaving 10 bases of the junction unmatched. There are 16 residues in the CDR3. CDR1 is SGHAT and CDR2 is FQNNGV in the germline V gene. CDR3 residues: CASSLRGGLRGDTQYF. The CDR3 DNA reads TGTGCCAGCAGCTTACGGGGAGGGCTGCGGGGAGATACGCAGTATTTT.

This clonotype was picked up many times. The V and J genes are TRBV6-1 and TRBJ1-6; D remains ambiguous. Germline V CDR1 and CDR2: MNHNS, SASEGT. Trimming took 2 bases from V and 10 from J, leaving 6 bases between them. This CDR3 is 12 amino acids long. CDR3 in DNA: TGTGCCAGCAGTGAACTAGGGTCACCCCTCCACTTT. Residues: CASSELGSPLHF.

This clonotype was found many times. The chain couples TRBV23-1 to TRBJ2-5; no reliable D call. TRBV23-1 falls under the ORF class, with uncertain function. CDR3 length: 14 amino acids. Trimming left V 0 bases short and J 7 bases short, with 12 bases between. CDR3 sequence: CASSQSINLGTQYF. CDR3 nucleotide sequence: TGCGCCAGCAGTCAATCAATCAACTTAGGGACCCAGTACTTC.

This clonotype was found many times. Relative to the germline gene, one junction end is altered; a read error may explain this. This rearrangement joins TRBV7-9 to TRBJ2-2; the D is unclear. The CDR3 has 16 residues. Germline V gene lookup returns CDR1 SEHNR and CDR2 FQNEAQ (reference sequence). The CDR3 nucleotides are TGTGCCAGCAGCGTAGCATCCGGGTTGAACACCGGGGAGCTGTTTTTT. It specifies CASSVASGLNTGELFF. The entire variable domain, with the rest obtained from reference TRBV7-9 and TRBJ2-2, is as follows: DTGVSQNPRHKITKRGQNVTFRCDPISEHNRLYWYRQTLGQGPEFLTYFQNEAQLEKSRLLSDRFSAERPKGSFSTLEIQRTEQGDSAMYLCASSVASGLNTGELFFGEGSRLTVL.

This clonotype was detected many times. The chain recombines TRBV20-1 with TRBJ2-3, with TRBD2 matching 10 bases. V shed 6 bases, J shed 0 bases, and the junction held 9 bases outside the gene matches. The CDR3 totals 16 residues. The germline V gene encodes CDR1 DFQATT and CDR2 SNEGSKA (reference sequence). CDR3 residues: CSALSGGITSTDTQYF. CDR3 sequence (DNA): TGCAGTGCCCTTAGCGGGGGGATTACTAGCACAGATACGCAGTATTTT.

In this sample, this clonotype turned up many times. The chain links TRBV19 to TRBJ2-5, with 7 bases fitting TRBD1. CDR3 length: 13 residues. Germline-derived CDR1 and CDR2 are LNHDA and SQIVND (reference sequence). With V trimmed by 5 bases and J by 5 bases, 5 bases remained unmatched. The CDR3 region has the DNA TGTGCCAGTAGTCACAGGGGAATGGAGACCCAGTACTTC. Translation: CASSHRGMETQYF.

There are a few counts of this clonotype. This rearrangement joins TRBV5-4 to TRBJ2-1, with a weak D call TRBD2 (6 bases). Trimming cost V 3 bases and J 8 bases, with 18 bases left between them. The CDR3 loop spans 15 amino acids. The germline V gene has CDR1 SGHNT and CDR2 YYREEE (reference sequence). CDR3 loop: CASSSLGLPTDEQFF. The CDR3, as DNA: TGTGCCAGCAGCTCTTTGGGACTCCCGACCGATGAGCAGTTCTTC.

This clonotype appeared many times. This chain uses TRBV6-2 or TRBV6-3 with TRBJ2-1; 7 bases match TRBD2. Germline-derived CDR1 and CDR2 are MNHEY and SVGEGT. The V gene end was trimmed by 0 bases and the J gene end by 7 bases; junction bases not matched to a gene: 3. The CDR3 has 14 residues. CDR3 sequence (DNA): TGTGCCAGCAGTTACTCGGGGGGGTCGAATGAGCAGTTCTTC. This translates into CASSYSGGSNEQFF.

This clonotype was seen a handful of times. The chain employs TRBV7-2 and TRBJ2-3; 10 bases are shared with TRBD2. Germline lookup yields CDR1 SGHTA and CDR2 FQGNSA. J lost 6 bases, V lost 3 bases, and 6 bases had no gene match. The CDR3 runs to 15 residues. Written as DNA, the CDR3 is TGTGCCAGCAGCTTGAAGCGGGGGGGCTCTGATACGCAGTATTTT. Translation gives CASSLKRGGSDTQYF.

This clonotype was detected many times. The V gene is TRBV28, the J gene TRBJ2-1; D remains ambiguous. The CDR3 extends over 11 amino acids. V lost 2 bases and J lost 7, with 3 bases in between. Germline CDR1 MDHEN, CDR2 SYDVKM. CDR3 in amino acids: CASSLTNEQFF. In DNA form, the CDR3 reads TGTGCCAGCAGTTTAACTAATGAGCAGTTCTTC.

Ten or more counts support this clonotype. The V gene is TRBV7-2, the J gene TRBJ2-7, with 8 bases fitting TRBD2. Germline V lookup: CDR1 SGHTA, CDR2 FQGNSA. This CDR3 region has 15 residues. The J segment lost 4 bases and the V segment lost 1 base, leaving 6 bases of the junction unmatched. The chain's CDR3 is CASSLDTGGPYEQYF. Written as DNA, the CDR3 is TGTGCCAGCAGCTTAGATACGGGGGGGCCGTACGAGCAGTACTTC.

This clonotype was counted ten times or more. The chain carries TRBV7-2 and TRBJ1-6, with TRBD1 as a possible D gene (6 bases). CDR3 length: 13 residues. The V gene lost 5 bases and the J gene lost 8 bases, with 10 bases spanning the gap. Germline CDR1 SGHTA, CDR2 FQGNSA. The CDR3 here is CASSPYRDSPLHF. The CDR3 DNA reads as TGTGCCAGCAGCCCCTACAGGGATTCACCCCTCCACTTT.

This clonotype appeared many times. The V call is TRBV6-2 or TRBV6-3, the J call TRBJ1-2; 8 bases align to TRBD1. The CDR3 loop spans 13 amino acids. Germline lookup yields CDR1 MNHEY and CDR2 SVGEGT. V lost 3 bases to trimming and J lost 7 bases; unmatched junction nucleotides: 4. The CDR3 sequence: CASSYDRGSGYTF. The CDR3 DNA reads as TGTGCCAGCAGTTATGACAGGGGAAGTGGCTACACCTTC.

This clonotype was counted many times. This chain links TRBV4-1 with TRBJ2-1; D gene unclear. Germline V CDR1 and CDR2: MGHRA, YSYEKL. Trimming shortened V by 1 base and J by 4 bases, and 14 bases separated the two germline ends. The CDR3 contains 16 residues. For the CDR3, the DNA is TGCGCCAGCAGCCAAGTACCGGTGGGCCCGTACAATGAGCAGTTCTTC. This encodes CASSQVPVGPYNEQFF.

This clonotype occurred many times. The V and J genes are TRBV7-8 and TRBJ1-6, with D unresolved. This CDR3 region has 13 residues. Germline V gives CDR1 SGHVS, CDR2 FQNEAQ. V lost 0 bases to trimming and J lost 10 bases, with 7 bases between them. DNA of the CDR3: TGTGCCAGCAGCTTAGCATCATCCTCACCCCTCCACTTT. Protein product: CASSLASSSPLHF.

This clonotype was recorded at least ten times. The chain employs TRBV4-3 and TRBJ1-4, with D possibly TRBD1 on 5 matching bases. This CDR3 comprises 15 residues. Looked up from germline, CDR1 is LGHNA and CDR2 is YSLEER. Between the trimmed V and J ends, which lost 0 bases and 4 bases, there was a span of 9 bases. This CDR3 is CASSQDWGSNEKLFF. CDR3 DNA sequence: TGCGCCAGCAGCCAAGATTGGGGGAGTAATGAAAAACTGTTTTTT.

This clonotype was recorded many times. The CDR3 is CASSSGTGGTDTQYF. The CDR3 DNA follows: TGTGCCAGCAGTTCCGGGACAGGCGGTACAGATACGCAGTATTTT. This chain links TRBV28 with TRBJ2-3, with 8 bases identical to TRBD1. Unmatched junction bases numbered 6, after V lost 4 bases and J lost 3 bases. The CDR3 extends over 15 amino acids. Germline CDR1 reads MDHEN; CDR2 reads SYDVKM. The whole variable domain, remainder taken from reference TRBV28 and TRBJ2-3, is DVKVTQSSRYLVKRTGEKVFLECVQDMDHENMFWYRQDPGLGLRLIYFSYDVKMKEKGDIPEGYSVSREKKERFSLILESASTNQTSMYLCASSSGTGGTDTQYFGPGTRLTVL.

This clonotype was seen at least ten times. V is TRBV7-2 and J is TRBJ2-6, with TRBD1 identical over 7 bases. V lost 6 bases, J lost 2 bases, and 4 bases stayed unmatched. This CDR3 is built from 15 residues. The germline V gene encodes CDR1 SGHTA and CDR2 FQGNSA. The CDR3 bases are TGTGCCAGCAGGGAAGGGGGCACTGGGGCCAACGTCCTGACTTTC. It translates to CASREGGTGANVLTF. Based on the CDR3 plus reference TRBV7-2 and TRBJ2-6, the full variable domain is GAGVSQSPSNKVTEKGKDVELRCDPISGHTALYWYRQSLGQGLEFLIYFQGNSAPDKSGLPSDRFSAERTGGSVSTLTIQRTQQEDSAVYLCASREGGTGANVLTFGAGSRLTVL.

This clonotype was detected ten times or more. The J gene is TRBJ2-7, the V gene TRBV18; TRBD2 matches 7 bases. Germline lookup yields CDR1 KGHSH and CDR2 LQKENI. The CDR3 runs 13 residues. The ends lost 4 bases at V and 6 bases at J; junction bases unmatched: 6. The CDR3 region is CASSRGLEGEQYF. As DNA, the CDR3 is TGTGCCAGCTCACGCGGACTAGAGGGCGAGCAGTACTTC.

This clonotype was found many times. The V and J genes are TRBV7-2 and TRBJ1-5; weak D call: TRBD1 (6 bases). Between the trimmed V and J ends, which lost 5 bases and 7 bases, there was a span of 18 bases. Per the germline V gene, CDR1 is SGHTA and CDR2 is FQGNSA. The CDR3 is 15 amino acids. The CDR3 DNA reads as TGTGCCAGCAGCGTCCGTCAGGGGACGCGGCAGCCCCAGCATTTT. This gives the protein CASSVRQGTRQPQHF.

Remarks on this clonotype: A much larger clonotype is one base distant, so this may be a read error. V and J are TRBV7-9 and TRBJ2-6, with D possibly TRBD1 on 5 matching bases. V shed 5 bases and J shed 0 bases, with 29 bases lying between them. Germline V gene sequence: CDR1 SEHNR, CDR2 FQNEAQ (reference sequence). The CDR3 loop spans 22 amino acids. The CDR3 is CASSHRSSPGQGQHSGANVLTF. CDR3 DNA: TGTGCCAGCAGCCACAGGTCGTCCCCCGGCCAGGGCCAACACTCTGGGGCCAACGTCCTGACTTTC. The full variable domain, its missing parts supplied by reference TRBV7-9 and TRBJ2-6, is DTGVSQNPRHKITKRGQNVTFRCDPISEHNRLYWYRQTLGQGPEFLTYFQNEAQLEKSRLLSDRFSAERPKGSFSTLEIQRTEQGDSAMYLCASSHRSSPGQGQHSGANVLTFGAGSRLTVL.

This clonotype has at least ten counts. V is TRBV7-8 and J is TRBJ1-3, with TRBD1 as a possible D gene (5 bases). V lost 5 bases and J 0 bases, leaving 20 bases between the germline ends. Looked up from germline, CDR1 is SGHVS and CDR2 is FQNEAQ. The CDR3 contains 18 residues. CDR3 loop: CASSPRVRLEVSGNTIYF. The DNA for the CDR3 is TGTGCCAGCAGCCCCAGGGTCCGATTAGAGGTCTCTGGAAACACCATATATTTT.

At least ten counts were recorded for this clonotype. J is TRBJ2-1 and V is TRBV7-3; 10 bases match TRBD2. Germline loops: CDR1 SGHTA, CDR2 FQGTGA. V shed 5 bases, J shed 8 bases, and the junction held 9 bases outside the gene matches. The CDR3 contains 15 residues. CDR3 nucleotides: TGTGCCAGCAGCCCCGGAGCGGGAGGGCCGTATGAGCAGTTCTTC. Its protein is CASSPGAGGPYEQFF.

This clonotype showed up many times. The chain has TRBV6-2 or TRBV6-3 and TRBJ2-1, with D perhaps TRBD2 (5 bases). The CDR3 contains 15 residues. V was pared by 2 bases and J by 8 bases, with 16 bases between. Germline loops: CDR1 MNHEY, CDR2 SVGEGT. CDR3 sequence: CASSYTRLPSDEQFF. The CDR3 region has the DNA TGTGCCAGCAGTTACACGCGACTACCATCCGATGAGCAGTTCTTC.

This clonotype was picked up many times. The V call is TRBV7-6, the J call TRBJ2-3; 10 bases map to TRBD2. V gave up 6 bases and J gave up 2 bases; unmatched junction bases: 5. Germline V gene data show CDR1 as SGHVS and CDR2 as FNYEAQ. The CDR3 has 15 amino acids. CDR3 sequence reads: CASRDLAGVTDTQYF. CDR3 bases: TGTGCCAGCAGGGATCTAGCGGGGGTCACAGATACGCAGTATTTT. Drawing the rest from reference TRBV7-6 and TRBJ2-3, the complete variable domain is GAGVSQSPRYKVTKRGQDVALRCDPISGHVSLYWYRQALGQGPEFLTYFNYEAQQDKSGLPNDRFSAERPEGSISTLTIQRTEQRDSAMYRCASRDLAGVTDTQYFGPGTRLTVL.